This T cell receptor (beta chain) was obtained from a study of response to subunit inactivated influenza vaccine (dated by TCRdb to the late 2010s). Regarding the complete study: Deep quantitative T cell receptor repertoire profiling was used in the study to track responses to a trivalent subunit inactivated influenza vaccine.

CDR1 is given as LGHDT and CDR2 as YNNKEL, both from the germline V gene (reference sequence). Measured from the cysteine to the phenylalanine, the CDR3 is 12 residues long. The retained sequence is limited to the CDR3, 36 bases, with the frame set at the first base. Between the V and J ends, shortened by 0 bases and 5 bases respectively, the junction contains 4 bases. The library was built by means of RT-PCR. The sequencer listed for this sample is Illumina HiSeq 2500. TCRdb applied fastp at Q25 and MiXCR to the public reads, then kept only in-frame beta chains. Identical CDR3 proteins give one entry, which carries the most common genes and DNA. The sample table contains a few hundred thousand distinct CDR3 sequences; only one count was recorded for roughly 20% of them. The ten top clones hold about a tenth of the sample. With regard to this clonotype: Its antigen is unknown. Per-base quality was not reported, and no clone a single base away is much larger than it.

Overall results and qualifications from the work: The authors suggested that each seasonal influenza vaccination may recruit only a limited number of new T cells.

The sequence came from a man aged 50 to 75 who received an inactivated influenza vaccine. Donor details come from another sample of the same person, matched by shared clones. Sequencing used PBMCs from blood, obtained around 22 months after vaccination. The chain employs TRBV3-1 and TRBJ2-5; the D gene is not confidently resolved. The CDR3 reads CASSQDLETQYF. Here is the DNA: TGTGCCAGCAGCCAAGATTTGGAGACCCAGTACTTC.